The 2 T cell receptor beta chains presented below share a single source sample, sequenced in a study of CD8 T cells in ankylosing spondylitis. TCRdb used MiXCR to reprocess the 5' RACE reads, holding one entry per CDR3 protein. Of roughly 160,000 distinct CDR3 sequences in the sample, 9.8% were seen once. Sequenced: blood, either unsorted or a sorted T cell fraction (not recorded which). These receptors all stem from a female donor with ankylosing spondylitis or in good health (not recorded which).

This sequence joins TRBV20-1 and TRBJ2-4; 9 nucleotides agree with TRBD2. J was trimmed by 8 bases and V by 6 bases; bases with no gene match: 8. This CDR3 contains 13 residues. Germline CDR1 and CDR2: DFQATT and SNEGSKA (reference sequence). CDR3 in amino acids: CSAPTSGGYIQYF. CDR3 DNA: TGCAGTGCCCCGACTAGCGGAGGGTACATTCAGTACTTC.

The chain joins TRBV7-8 to TRBJ2-7, with a weak D call TRBD1 (5 bases). CDR1 is SGHVS and CDR2 is FQNEAQ in the germline V gene. CDR3 length: 12 residues. V lost 6 bases and J lost 5, with 11 bases in between. CDR3 residues: CASRAPGNEQYF. CDR3 nucleotide sequence: TGTGCCAGCAGGGCCCCAGGGAACGAGCAGTACTTC.